Detailed here is one TCR beta chain. Its antigen is unknown. Library preparation (for TCRbeta) was performed with unique molecular identifiers. TCRdb passed the PCR reads through MiXCR, listing each CDR3 protein once. Of about 980,000 distinct CDR3 sequences listed, less than 30% are singletons. The data were obtained in a study of T-cell reconstitution after alpha-beta-depleted transplantation in children. Study observations and caveats: Alpha-beta T cells about two months after transplant reportedly derived from several hundred expanded graft clones. One year post-transplant, T-cell counts and diversity were largely derived from T cells produced anew.

The germline V and J ends were trimmed by 3 bases and 0 bases, with 24 bases remaining between them. This CDR3 contains 21 residues. CDR1 MDHEN and CDR2 SYDVKM come from the germline V gene. The chain has TRBV28 and TRBJ2-6, with D possibly matching TRBD2 (6 bases). This receptor was obtained from a boy in the first two years of life who had a stem cell transplant for SCID, so the T cells may come from the graft donor. The sample in question was PBMCs, mostly from graft donor cells, obtained 360 days after TCRalphabeta/CD19-depleted stem cell transplant. In DNA form, the CDR3 reads TGTGCCAGCAGTTTTTGGGGGGAAAGCCGAGGAGGGGTCTCTGGGGCCAACGTCCTGACTTTC. Amino acids: CASSFWGESRGGVSGANVLTF.